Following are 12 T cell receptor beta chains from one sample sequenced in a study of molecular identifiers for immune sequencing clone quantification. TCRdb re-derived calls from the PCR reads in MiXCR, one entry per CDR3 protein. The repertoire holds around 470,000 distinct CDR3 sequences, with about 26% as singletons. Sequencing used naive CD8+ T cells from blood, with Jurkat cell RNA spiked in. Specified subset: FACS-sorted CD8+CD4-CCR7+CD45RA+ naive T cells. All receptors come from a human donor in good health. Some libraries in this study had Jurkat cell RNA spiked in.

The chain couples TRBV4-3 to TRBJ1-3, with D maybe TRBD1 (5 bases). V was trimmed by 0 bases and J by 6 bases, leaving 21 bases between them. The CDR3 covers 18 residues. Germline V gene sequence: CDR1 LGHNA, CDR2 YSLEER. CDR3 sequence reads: CASSQDYLNRGNENTIYF. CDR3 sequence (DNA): TGCGCCAGCAGCCAAGATTATCTAAATAGGGGAAATGAAAACACCATATATTTT.

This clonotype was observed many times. The CDR3 DNA reads TGTGCCAGTAGTATGGGGGGCAATCAGCCCCAGCATTTT. Protein sequence: CASSMGGNQPQHF. V is TRBV19 and J is TRBJ1-5; a possible D gene is TRBD1 (5 bases). Germline values: CDR1 LNHDA, CDR2 SQIVND (reference sequence). The CDR3 contains 13 residues. V dropped 3 bases and J dropped 2 bases, with 5 bases sitting between them. Drawing the rest from reference TRBV19 and TRBJ1-5, the complete variable domain is DGGITQSPKYLFRKEGQNVTLSCEQNLNHDAMYWYRQDPGQGLRLIYYSQIVNDFQKGDIAEGYSVSREKKESFPLTVTSAQKNPTAFYLCASSMGGNQPQHFGDGTRLSIL.

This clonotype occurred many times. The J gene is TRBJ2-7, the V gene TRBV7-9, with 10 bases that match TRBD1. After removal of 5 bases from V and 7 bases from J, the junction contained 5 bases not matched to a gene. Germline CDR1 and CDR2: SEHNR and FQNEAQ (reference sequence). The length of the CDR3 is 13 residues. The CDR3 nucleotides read TGTGCCAGCAGCGGGACAGGGGCTAGAGAGCAGTACTTC. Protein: CASSGTGAREQYF.

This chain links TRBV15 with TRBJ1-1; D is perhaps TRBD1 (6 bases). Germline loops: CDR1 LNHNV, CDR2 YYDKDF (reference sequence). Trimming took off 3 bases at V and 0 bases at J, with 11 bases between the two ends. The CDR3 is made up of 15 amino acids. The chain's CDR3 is CATSREQGLNTEAFF. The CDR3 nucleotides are TGTGCCACCAGCAGGGAACAGGGCCTGAACACTGAAGCTTTCTTT.

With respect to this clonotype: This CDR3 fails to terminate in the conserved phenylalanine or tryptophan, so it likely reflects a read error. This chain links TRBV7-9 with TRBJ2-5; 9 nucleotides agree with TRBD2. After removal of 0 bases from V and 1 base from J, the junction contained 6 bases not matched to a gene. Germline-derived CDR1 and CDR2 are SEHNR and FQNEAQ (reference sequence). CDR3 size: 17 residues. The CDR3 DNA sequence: TGTGCCAGCAGCTTAGCTTGGGGTAGCGGGGGCCAAGAGACCCAGTACATC. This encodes CASSLAWGSGGQETQYI.

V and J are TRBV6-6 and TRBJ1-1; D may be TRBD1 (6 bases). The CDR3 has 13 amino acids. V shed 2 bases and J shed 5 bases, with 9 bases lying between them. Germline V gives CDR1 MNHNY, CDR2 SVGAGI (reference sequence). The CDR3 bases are TGTGCCAGCAGTTACAATGACAGGACTGAAGCTTTCTTT. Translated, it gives CASSYNDRTEAFF.

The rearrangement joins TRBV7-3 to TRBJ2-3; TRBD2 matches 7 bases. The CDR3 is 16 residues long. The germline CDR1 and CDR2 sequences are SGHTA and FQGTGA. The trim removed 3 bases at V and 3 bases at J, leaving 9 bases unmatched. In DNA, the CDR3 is TGTGCCAGCAGCTTGGGCGGGGAGGGCCTAACAGATACGCAGTATTTT. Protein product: CASSLGGEGLTDTQYF.

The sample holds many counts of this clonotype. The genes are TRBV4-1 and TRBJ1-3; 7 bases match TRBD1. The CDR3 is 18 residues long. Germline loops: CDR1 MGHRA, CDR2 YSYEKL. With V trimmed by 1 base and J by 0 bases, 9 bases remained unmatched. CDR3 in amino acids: CASSQVVTGQISGNTIYF. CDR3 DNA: TGCGCCAGCAGCCAAGTCGTGACAGGGCAAATCTCTGGAAACACCATATATTTT.

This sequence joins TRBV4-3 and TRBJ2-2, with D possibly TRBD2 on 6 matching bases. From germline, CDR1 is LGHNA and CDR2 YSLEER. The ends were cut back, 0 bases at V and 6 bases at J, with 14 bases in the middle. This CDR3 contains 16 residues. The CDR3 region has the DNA TGCGCCAGCAGCCAAGATTATCGGGGGTGGGCCGGGGAGCTGTTTTTT. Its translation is CASSQDYRGWAGELFF.

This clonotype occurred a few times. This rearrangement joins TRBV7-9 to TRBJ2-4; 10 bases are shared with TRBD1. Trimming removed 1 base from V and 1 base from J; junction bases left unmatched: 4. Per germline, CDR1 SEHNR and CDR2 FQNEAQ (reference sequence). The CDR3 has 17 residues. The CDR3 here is CASSLDGTGEAKNIQYF. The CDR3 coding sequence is TGTGCCAGCAGCTTAGATGGGACAGGGGAGGCCAAAAACATTCAGTACTTC.

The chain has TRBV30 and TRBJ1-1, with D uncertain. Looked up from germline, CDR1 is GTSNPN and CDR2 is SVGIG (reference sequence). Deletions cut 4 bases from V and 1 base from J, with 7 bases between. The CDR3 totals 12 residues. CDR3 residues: CAWKIWNTEAFF. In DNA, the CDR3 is TGTGCCTGGAAGATTTGGAACACTGAAGCTTTCTTT.

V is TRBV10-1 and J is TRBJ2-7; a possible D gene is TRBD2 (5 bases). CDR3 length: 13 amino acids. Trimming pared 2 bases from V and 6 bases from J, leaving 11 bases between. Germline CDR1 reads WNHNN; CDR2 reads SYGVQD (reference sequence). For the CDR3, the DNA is TGCGCCAGCAGTGAGCCAACCCGGGGCGAGCAGTACTTC. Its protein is CASSEPTRGEQYF.